Each of the 29 T cell receptor beta chains below was sequenced from the same sample in a study of OX40 agonist ivuxolimab in advanced cancers. Sequencing was performed with immunoSEQ multiplex PCR; in TCRdb, only in-frame clones are kept and a portion is missing. The data show approximately 96,000 clones, around 90% seen once. Here the sequenced sample was CD4+ or CD8+ T cells sorted from blood, taken in a trial of the OX40 agonist ivuxolimab. Every receptor here comes from an adult with an advanced solid tumor such as melanoma, head and neck, liver or kidney cancer.

CDR3 protein: CASSVDSRGINEQFF. CDR3 coding DNA: TGTGCCAGCAGCGTAGACTCCCGTGGAATCAATGAGCAGTTCTTC. The rearrangement uses TRBV9 and TRBJ2-1; D is undetermined. CDR1 is SGDLS, CDR2 YYNGEE, per germline. Deletions cut 0 bases from V and 6 bases from J, with 13 bases between. The CDR3 spans 15 residues.

The rearrangement joins TRBV7-9 to TRBJ2-3; 12 nucleotides agree with TRBD2. Germline V gene lookup returns CDR1 SEHNR and CDR2 FQNEAQ (reference sequence). CDR3 length: 16 amino acids. V dropped 3 bases and J dropped 1; count of bases not matched to a gene: 2. In DNA, the CDR3 is TGTGCCAGCAGCTTCAGGACTAGCGGGGGCACAGATACGCAGTATTTT. Translated: CASSFRTSGGTDTQYF.

The V and J genes are TRBV5-1 and TRBJ2-6, with 7 nucleotides matching TRBD1. There are 16 residues in the CDR3. Trimming removed 4 bases from V and 2 bases from J; junction bases left unmatched: 6. From germline, CDR1 is SGHRS and CDR2 YFSETQ. The CDR3 DNA sequence: TGCGCCAGCAGCGGAGGAACAGGGGCTGGGGCCAACGTCCTGACTTTC. Its translation is CASSGGTGAGANVLTF.

This rearrangement joins TRBV5-5 to TRBJ2-7; D assignment may be TRBD1 or TRBD2 (5 bases each). Trimming cost V 3 bases and J 4 bases, with 17 bases left between them. Germline assignment: CDR1 SGHKS and CDR2 YYEKEE (reference sequence). CDR3 size: 15 residues. The CDR3 DNA sequence: TGTGCCAGCAGCTCCTCCGGGACGGGCTTTTACGAGCAGTACTTC. Translating gives CASSSSGTGFYEQYF.

V gene TRBV4-1 combines with J gene TRBJ2-3, with a tentative D call TRBD1 (6 bases). The CDR3 covers 16 residues. V lost 4 bases and J lost 1, with 15 bases in between. Germline CDR1 and CDR2: MGHRA and YSYEKL. CDR3 DNA sequence: TGCGCCAGCAGCCCCTCACAGGGACGGGGCACAGATACGCAGTATTTT. Translation gives CASSPSQGRGTDTQYF.

The DNA for the CDR3 is TGTGCCACCGCCCCAGGGGGGACACTCTACGAGCAGTACTTC. Translation gives CATAPGGTLYEQYF. The chain combines TRBV19 with TRBJ2-7; tentatively, D is TRBD1 (7 bases). V was shortened by 10 bases and J by 3 bases, with 19 bases between the two germline ends. Germline lookup yields CDR1 LNHDA and CDR2 SQIVND (reference sequence). The CDR3 is made up of 14 amino acids.

The chain links TRBV5-4 to TRBJ1-2; D gene unclear. V dropped 4 bases and J dropped 1 base, with 11 bases sitting between them. This CDR3 is built from 14 residues. The germline V gene encodes CDR1 SGHNT and CDR2 YYREEE (reference sequence). The CDR3: CASSRPRSNYGYTF. DNA of the CDR3: TGTGCCAGCAGCCGGCCCCGCAGTAACTATGGCTACACCTTC.

The chain couples TRBV19 to TRBJ2-2; TRBD1 matches 11 bases. The germline gives CDR1 LNHDA, CDR2 SQIVND (reference sequence). The trim removed 4 bases at V and 4 bases at J, leaving 5 bases unmatched. CDR3 length: 16 amino acids. The chain's CDR3 is CASSTGQGAATGELFF. In DNA form, the CDR3 reads TGTGCCAGTAGTACCGGACAGGGGGCGGCCACCGGGGAGCTGTTTTTT.

This CDR3 reads CASSMGIQWNQPQHF. CDR3 coding DNA: TGTGCCAGTAGTATGGGGATCCAGTGGAATCAGCCCCAGCATTTT. The chain is built from TRBV19 and TRBJ1-5, with D unresolved. The CDR3 runs to 15 residues. Germline loops: CDR1 LNHDA, CDR2 SQIVND (reference sequence). The V end lost 3 bases, the J end lost 4 bases, and 13 bases lay between the germline ends.

This chain uses TRBV25-1 with TRBJ1-1; unclear D gene. From germline, CDR1 is MGHDK and CDR2 SYGVNS. This CDR3 spans 15 amino acids. Trimming cost V 3 bases and J 1 base, with 12 bases left between them. CDR3 loop: CASSETPGGNTEAFF. The CDR3 DNA is TGTGCCAGCAGTGAGACCCCCGGAGGGAACACTGAAGCTTTCTTT.

The V and J genes are TRBV11-2 and TRBJ2-7, with D possibly being TRBD2 (6 bases). V lost 4 bases to trimming and J lost 0 bases, with 16 bases between them. In germline, CDR1 is SGHAT, CDR2 FQNNGV. The CDR3 runs to 16 residues. In DNA, the CDR3 is TGTGCCAGCAGCTCCCTCACTAGGACTAACTCCTACGAGCAGTACTTC. Its protein is CASSSLTRTNSYEQYF.

This rearrangement joins TRBV28 to TRBJ2-4; no clear D. The CDR3 covers 15 residues. Trimming removed 1 base from V and 4 bases from J, with 11 bases in between. Germline assignment: CDR1 MDHEN and CDR2 SYDVKM. The CDR3 is CASSLSALNKNIQYF. The CDR3 coding sequence is TGTGCCAGCAGTTTATCGGCCCTGAATAAAAACATTCAGTACTTC.

This rearrangement joins TRBV7-9 to TRBJ2-3, with unresolved D. This CDR3 spans 12 amino acids. CDR1 and CDR2 (germline): SEHNR, FQNEAQ (reference sequence). V was pared by 8 bases and J by 7 bases, with 13 bases between. The CDR3, as DNA: TGTGCCAGCGGACGTCCTCGCCATACGCAGTATTTT. Translating it yields CASGRPRHTQYF.

V is TRBV30 and J is TRBJ2-1, with 10 bases fitting TRBD2. J was trimmed by 0 bases and V by 7 bases; bases with no gene match: 15. The CDR3 runs 18 residues. Germline values: CDR1 GTSNPN, CDR2 SVGIG (reference sequence). CDR3 sequence (DNA): TGTGCCTTCCGTGGGACTAGCGCTGATGTTGGCTCCTACAATGAGCAGTTCTTC. Amino acid sequence: CAFRGTSADVGSYNEQFF.

The chain employs TRBV30 and TRBJ2-5; D is unresolved. The CDR3 is made up of 11 amino acids. V was clipped by 4 bases and J by 11 bases, with 14 bases between them. The germline V gene has CDR1 GTSNPN and CDR2 SVGIG (reference sequence). CDR3 sequence (DNA): TGTGCCTGGATTAATGGGCCGCTTCAGTACTTC. This encodes CAWINGPLQYF.

The rearrangement joins TRBV7-2 to TRBJ2-2; TRBD2 agrees at 8 bases. The junction had 7 bases not matched to a gene; V was cut back by 6 bases and J by 4 bases. Germline V gene sequence: CDR1 SGHTA, CDR2 FQGNSA. CDR3 size: 15 residues. In DNA, the CDR3 is TGTGCCAGCAGGCAAATACTAGCGGCCACCGGGGAGCTGTTTTTT. This codes for CASRQILAATGELFF.

This clone turned up a few times. V gene TRBV5-4 combines with J gene TRBJ2-7; 11 bases agree with TRBD2. In germline, CDR1 is SGHNT, CDR2 YYREEE (reference sequence). The CDR3 consists of 16 residues. The V and J ends lost 7 bases and 7 bases, in that order; junction bases with no gene match: 16. Here the CDR3 reads CASGDRRLAGRPEQYF. The CDR3 coding sequence is TGTGCCAGCGGGGACAGGCGACTAGCGGGAAGACCGGAGCAGTACTTC. Full variable domain (remainder filled in from reference TRBV5-4 and TRBJ2-7): ETGVTQSPTHLIKTRGQQVTLRCSSQSGHNTVSWYQQALGQGPQFIFQYYREEENGRGNFPPRFSGLQFPNYSSELNVNALELDDSALYLCASGDRRLAGRPEQYFGPGTRLTVT.

The chain joins TRBV6-5 to TRBJ1-1; 9 nucleotides align to TRBD1. V shed 6 bases, J shed 1 base, and the junction held 3 bases outside the gene matches. The CDR3 length is 14 residues. Germline V gene lookup returns CDR1 MNHEY and CDR2 SVGAGI. In DNA, the CDR3 is TGTGCCAGCAGGAGGGACAGGGCGAACACTGAAGCTTTCTTT. Amino acid sequence: CASRRDRANTEAFF.

The CDR3 coding sequence is TGTGCCAGCAGCCCACTCCGGATAGGAGGATACACAGATACGCAGTATTTT. Amino acids: CASSPLRIGGYTDTQYF. The chain couples TRBV5-8 to TRBJ2-3; possibly TRBD2 for D (5 bases). Trimming stripped 4 bases from V and 2 bases from J, with 20 bases between. Germline V gene lookup returns CDR1 SGHTS and CDR2 YDEGEE. The CDR3 is made up of 17 amino acids.

This clone was detected once. The chain recombines TRBV18 with TRBJ2-1; 7 bases align to TRBD1. V lost 2 bases and J lost 2; bases outside the gene matches: 3. From germline, CDR1 is KGHSH and CDR2 LQKENI. The CDR3 runs 15 residues. CDR3 region: CASSPYRGAYNEQFF. The CDR3 DNA sequence: TGTGCCAGCTCACCATACAGGGGTGCCTACAATGAGCAGTTCTTC.

The V gene is TRBV7-3, the J gene TRBJ1-3, with D unclear. Per the germline V gene, CDR1 is SGHTA and CDR2 is FQGTGA. The V and J ends lost 5 bases and 2 bases respectively, with 13 bases between them. CDR3 length equals 15 residues. CDR3 in amino acids: CASSPSHGPGNTIYF. For the CDR3, the DNA is TGTGCCAGCAGCCCGTCCCACGGGCCTGGAAACACCATATATTTT.

CDR3 loop: CASTSGGYEQYF. CDR3 coding DNA: TGTGCCAGCACCAGTGGAGGGTACGAGCAGTACTTC. The chain combines TRBV27 with TRBJ2-7, with a weak D call TRBD2 (6 bases). The CDR3 runs to 12 residues. Germline assignment: CDR1 MNHEY and CDR2 SMNVEV (reference sequence). Trimming left V 7 bases short and J 4 bases short, with 11 bases between.

The genes are TRBV7-2 and TRBJ2-3; 10 bases are shared with TRBD2. CDR1 is SGHTA, CDR2 FQGNSA, per germline. J gave up 3 bases and V 10 bases, and 10 bases lay outside the gene matches. The CDR3 length is 15 residues. The CDR3 DNA sequence: TGTGCCACCACAGGGGGAGCGGGAGGGACAGATACGCAGTATTTT. It yields the protein CATTGGAGGTDTQYF.

The chain uses TRBV5-4 and TRBJ2-5; D call uncertain. The CDR3 has 13 amino acids. The V and J ends lost 4 bases and 5 bases respectively, with 12 bases between them. CDR1 SGHNT and CDR2 YYREEE come from the germline V gene (reference sequence). The CDR3 coding sequence is TGTGCCAGCAGCCCGCCTAGGGCGGAGACCCAGTACTTC. Residues: CASSPPRAETQYF.

The chain employs TRBV7-2 and TRBJ1-3, with 9 bases that match TRBD1. Germline V gene data show CDR1 as SGHTA and CDR2 as FQGNSA. V shed 7 bases and J 3 bases; nucleotides not matched to a gene: 13. The CDR3 spans 17 residues. CDR3 DNA: TGTGCCAGCACCAATACAGGCACAGGGGGCGATGGAAACACCATATATTTT. Translated, it gives CASTNTGTGGDGNTIYF.

The rearrangement uses TRBV11-3 and TRBJ2-3; D gene uncertain. The V gene's germline CDR1 is SGHNT and CDR2 YENEEA. Trimming cost V 5 bases and J 0 bases, with 9 bases left between them. The CDR3 length is 14 residues. The CDR3 sequence: CASSASLSTDTQYF. The CDR3 bases are TGTGCCAGCAGCGCATCTTTGAGCACAGATACGCAGTATTTT. The full variable domain, in which reference TRBV11-3 and TRBJ2-3 provide the parts outside the CDR3, is EAGVVQSPRYKIIEKKQPVAFWCNPISGHNTLYWYLQNLGQGPELLIRYENEEAVDDSQLPKDRFSAERLKGVDSTLKIQPAELGDSAVYLCASSASLSTDTQYFGPGTRLTVL.

V and J are TRBV5-1 and TRBJ1-4; TRBD1 matches at 7 bases. Germline V lookup: CDR1 SGHRS, CDR2 YFSETQ. Trimming removed 0 bases from V and 9 bases from J; junction bases left unmatched: 5. This CDR3 spans 14 amino acids. In DNA form, the CDR3 reads TGCGCCAGCAGCTTGGGACAGGGTGGCCAAAAACTGTTTTTT. Its protein product is CASSLGQGGQKLFF.

The rearrangement uses TRBV7-9 and TRBJ1-1, with a weak D call TRBD1 (6 bases). CDR1 is SEHNR and CDR2 is FQNEAQ in the germline V gene (reference sequence). The V and J ends lost 5 bases and 4 bases respectively, with 14 bases between them. There are 14 residues in the CDR3. The CDR3 nucleotides are TGTGCCAGCAGCCATCTCAGGGGTGGCACTGAAGCTTTCTTT. Protein: CASSHLRGGTEAFF.

The genes are TRBV7-2 and TRBJ2-7; no clear D gene. Trimming stripped 1 base from V and 2 bases from J, with 3 bases between. The germline V gene has CDR1 SGHTA and CDR2 FQGNSA. This CDR3 is 12 amino acids long. This CDR3 is CASSLVAYEQYF. The DNA of the CDR3 is TGTGCCAGCAGCTTAGTAGCCTACGAGCAGTACTTC.